The entry that follows covers one T cell receptor beta chain sequence. Its specificity is unknown. These data come from a study of T cells in localized non-small cell lung cancer. This CDR3 comprises 16 residues. The V gene end was trimmed by 6 bases and the J gene end by 7 bases; junction bases not matched to a gene: 14. Germline V lookup: CDR1 MDHEN, CDR2 SYDVKM. TCRdb's copy holds only in-frame clones and misses some; the assay was immunoSEQ multiplex PCR. Of about 30,000 clones listed, 94% are singletons. General study results and limits: Among blood samples, higher T cell density accompanied longer overall survival. Investigators sequenced only a single tumor region, leaving heterogeneity possible. Median approximately 50 top-100 tumor clones were shared with paired adjacent lung. Among the tissues sampled, uninvolved adjacent lung had the highest T cell clonality, above tumor.

The chain is built from TRBV28 and TRBJ1-5; 8 bases are a match to TRBD1. The clonotype comes from a woman aged 35 to 70 with stage I lung adenocarcinoma. This specimen consisted of peripheral blood, obtained before any cancer treatment. CDR3 protein: CASSPEPRTGSQPQHF. The CDR3 DNA reads TGTGCCAGCAGCCCTGAACCGAGGACAGGGTCCCAGCCCCAGCATTTT.